These 22 T cell receptor beta chains originate from one sample sequenced in a study of beta chain features in type 1 diabetes. The study, taken as a whole, reports: For Type 1 diabetes patients, all four CD4+ subsets carried TCRB CDR3s that were moderately but significantly shorter.

Their antigen targets remain unknown. All of the isolated RNA was reverse transcribed, so expressed TCRB transcripts were sequenced. The table came from immunoSEQ multiplex PCR; TCRdb's copy has only in-frame clones and leaves some out. There are hundreds of thousands of clones in the sample; about 14% occur only once, and roughly 0.04% lies in the top ten. The sample comprised naive CD4+ T cells from blood. The receptors shown here come from a man younger than 30 with type 1 diabetes.

The chain couples TRBV4-1 to TRBJ1-2, with D uncertain. The germline V and J ends were trimmed by 0 bases and 4 bases, with 15 bases remaining between them. This CDR3 comprises 16 residues. Per the germline V gene, CDR1 is MGHRA and CDR2 is YSYEKL. CDR3 DNA: TGCGCCAGCAGCCAAGATAACGGCAGGAGCCTCTATGGCTACACCTTC. It yields the protein CASSQDNGRSLYGYTF.

This chain uses TRBV19 with TRBJ2-7, with a tentative D call TRBD2 (6 bases). Trimming shortened V by 3 bases and J by 3 bases, and 15 bases separated the two germline ends. Germline V CDR1 and CDR2: LNHDA, SQIVND (reference sequence). The CDR3 sequence is 15 residues long. In DNA form, the CDR3 reads TGTGCCAGTAGTATGCTAGCGACTCACGGCTACGAGCAGTACTTC. It translates to CASSMLATHGYEQYF. Together with reference TRBV19 and TRBJ2-7, the CDR3 gives the full variable domain: DGGITQSPKYLFRKEGQNVTLSCEQNLNHDAMYWYRQDPGQGLRLIYYSQIVNDFQKGDIAEGYSVSREKKESFPLTVTSAQKNPTAFYLCASSMLATHGYEQYFGPGTRLTVT.

This clone came up a few times. V gene TRBV2 combines with J gene TRBJ2-5, with D possibly matching TRBD1 (6 bases). Germline V gene lookup returns CDR1 SNHLY and CDR2 FYNNEI. The CDR3 is 12 amino acids. Trimming took 10 bases from V and 5 from J, leaving 14 bases between them. The CDR3 reads CATLPRGETQYF. CDR3 sequence (DNA): TGTGCCACCCTCCCAAGGGGGGAGACCCAGTACTTC. The variable domain in full, with the rest retrieved from reference TRBV2 and TRBJ2-5, is EPEVTQTPSHQVTQMGQEVILRCVPISNHLYFYWYRQILGQKVEFLVSFYNNEISEKSEIFDDQFSVERPDGSNFTLKIRSTKLEDSAMYFCATLPRGETQYFGPGTRLLVL.

The chain carries TRBV7-9 and TRBJ1-1, with D perhaps TRBD1 (6 bases). This CDR3 spans 13 amino acids. V lost 7 bases, J lost 1 base, and 10 bases lay in between. The germline gives CDR1 SEHNR, CDR2 FQNEAQ (reference sequence). CDR3 coding DNA: TGTGCCAGCACCACACAGGGGAACACTGAAGCTTTCTTT. Protein: CASTTQGNTEAFF.

This clone was detected a few times. The V gene is TRBV6-6, the J gene TRBJ2-7, with 12 bases fitting TRBD2. Losses at the gene ends were 5 bases for V and 6 bases for J; bases not matched to a gene: 5. CDR3 length: 14 residues. Per germline, CDR1 MNHNY and CDR2 SVGAGI (reference sequence). In DNA form, the CDR3 reads TGTGCCAGCAGTCGACTAGCGGGAGAGCGCGAGCAGTACTTC. This translates into CASSRLAGEREQYF.

This clone was counted between two and nine times. The chain joins TRBV4-3 to TRBJ1-1, with D hard to call. In germline, CDR1 is LGHNA, CDR2 YSLEER. V was shortened by 0 bases and J by 1 base, with 9 bases between the two germline ends. This CDR3 spans 15 amino acids. Here the CDR3 DNA reads TGCGCCAGCAGCCAAGATTGGGAGGGGAACACTGAAGCTTTCTTT. This translates into CASSQDWEGNTEAFF.

The chain employs TRBV28 and TRBJ1-2, with 9 bases identical to TRBD1. This CDR3 contains 13 residues. From germline, CDR1 is MDHEN and CDR2 SYDVKM. Trimming removed 6 bases from V and 8 bases from J; junction bases left unmatched: 7. The CDR3 DNA sequence: TGTGCCAGCAGCACTACAGGGGGCAACGGCTACACCTTC. This translates into CASSTTGGNGYTF.

The rearrangement joins TRBV30 to TRBJ2-1, with a possible D match to TRBD2 (6 bases). There are 13 residues in the CDR3. Germline V lookup: CDR1 GTSNPN, CDR2 SVGIG (reference sequence). V was trimmed by 4 bases and J by 6 bases, leaving 13 bases between them. In nucleotides, the CDR3 is TGTGCCTGGACCTCGGGGGTGAGCAATGAGCAGTTCTTC. Protein: CAWTSGVSNEQFF.

This clone was counted between two and nine times. This chain uses TRBV14 with TRBJ1-2; no clear D gene. The CDR3 spans 13 residues. Trimming left V 3 bases short and J 6 bases short, with 11 bases between. Germline V gene lookup returns CDR1 SGHDN and CDR2 FVKESK. CDR3 sequence reads: CASSHREGNGYTF. CDR3 in DNA: TGTGCCAGCAGCCATCGGGAGGGAAATGGCTACACCTTC.

This clone appeared once. The rearrangement uses TRBV4-1 and TRBJ2-3; D remains unclear. Looked up from germline, CDR1 is MGHRA and CDR2 is YSYEKL. Trimming left V 0 bases short and J 0 bases short, with 7 bases between. This CDR3 spans 15 amino acids. CDR3 sequence reads: CASSQDLVSTDTQYF. CDR3 DNA sequence: TGCGCCAGCAGCCAAGATTTAGTGAGCACAGATACGCAGTATTTT.

The gene calls are TRBV5-4 and TRBJ2-1, with TRBD1 matching over 12 bases. V trimming: 5 bases; J trimming: 5 bases; junction bases outside the gene matches: 5. The CDR3 has 15 amino acids. The germline V gene encodes CDR1 SGHNT and CDR2 YYREEE (reference sequence). The CDR3: CASRRDRGLDNEQFF. The CDR3, as DNA: TGTGCCAGCAGGAGGGACAGGGGGCTGGACAATGAGCAGTTCTTC.

Remarks on this clone: The same CDR3 also results from other DNA sequences found in this sample. V is TRBV30 and J is TRBJ2-3; D is unresolved. Trimming removed 1 base from V and 5 bases from J, with 4 bases in between. Germline CDR1 and CDR2: GTSNPN and SVGIG (reference sequence). The CDR3 length is 11 residues. The CDR3 region is CAWSGGDTQYF. CDR3 nucleotides: TGTGCCTGGAGTGGCGGAGATACGCAGTATTTT.

This clone was seen only a few times. The chain links TRBV2 to TRBJ2-1; 10 bases line up with TRBD1. The CDR3 runs to 15 residues. From germline, CDR1 is SNHLY and CDR2 FYNNEI. J gave up 5 bases and V 5 bases, and 6 bases lay outside the gene matches. This chain's CDR3 is CASSWDRGQDNEQFF. The DNA of the CDR3 is TGTGCCAGCAGTTGGGACAGGGGCCAAGACAATGAGCAGTTCTTC.

This clone has only a few counts. The chain links TRBV28 to TRBJ1-5, with a tentative D call TRBD1 (5 bases). The germline V gene encodes CDR1 MDHEN and CDR2 SYDVKM. This CDR3 contains 16 residues. Trimming stripped 3 bases from V and 4 bases from J, with 16 bases between. The CDR3 DNA reads as TGTGCCAGCAGTTTGGCGGGGCACAGTGAGAATCAGCCCCAGCATTTT. This codes for CASSLAGHSENQPQHF.

V usage is TRBV29-1 and J usage is TRBJ1-1; no reliable D call. Germline-derived CDR1 and CDR2 are SQVTM and ANQGSEA. CDR3 length: 14 amino acids. V was pared by 6 bases and J by 3 bases, with 17 bases between. As DNA, the CDR3 is TGCAGCGTCGCACCGAATCTTGGGGACACTGAAGCTTTCTTT. As protein: CSVAPNLGDTEAFF.

This clone has just a few counts. The chain joins TRBV28 to TRBJ1-2; D might be TRBD1 (6 bases). Between the trimmed V and J ends, which lost 11 bases and 4 bases, there was a span of 17 bases. The CDR3 has 13 residues. From germline, CDR1 is MDHEN and CDR2 SYDVKM. CDR3 protein: CAGPGHHSYGYTF. In nucleotides, the CDR3 is TGTGCCGGCCCGGGACACCATAGCTATGGCTACACCTTC.

The gene calls are TRBV7-9 and TRBJ2-1, with D maybe TRBD1 (6 bases). The length of the CDR3 is 13 residues. CDR1 and CDR2 from the germline V gene are SEHNR and FQNEAQ (reference sequence). V dropped 5 bases and J dropped 11 bases, with 16 bases sitting between them. The CDR3 coding sequence is TGTGCCAGCAGCCTTTTACAGGGACATAAGCAGTTCTTC. It specifies CASSLLQGHKQFF.

The CDR3 bases are TGTGCCATCAGCCCGGGACAGCATCAAGCTAACTATGGCTACACCTTC. Translated, it gives CAISPGQHQANYGYTF. V gene TRBV10-3 combines with J gene TRBJ1-2, with 7 bases aligning to TRBD1. V gave up 6 bases and J gave up 0 bases; unmatched junction bases: 10. Germline V gene lookup returns CDR1 ENHRY and CDR2 SYGVKD. The CDR3 length is 16 residues.

This clone was seen only a few times. The chain employs TRBV5-4 and TRBJ1-2, with D unclear. The CDR3 runs to 13 residues. The germline V gene encodes CDR1 SGHNT and CDR2 YYREEE (reference sequence). Trimming removed 3 bases from V and 2 bases from J, with 8 bases in between. The CDR3 coding sequence is TGTGCCAGCAGCTCATCAGACAACTATGGCTACACCTTC. Its protein is CASSSSDNYGYTF. The full variable domain, rest sourced from reference TRBV5-4 and TRBJ1-2, is ETGVTQSPTHLIKTRGQQVTLRCSSQSGHNTVSWYQQALGQGPQFIFQYYREEENGRGNFPPRFSGLQFPNYSSELNVNALELDDSALYLCASSSSDNYGYTFGSGTRLTVV.

This clone showed up just a few times. V gene TRBV29-1 combines with J gene TRBJ2-7, with TRBD2 matching 13 bases. The V gene's germline CDR1 is SQVTM and CDR2 ANQGSEA. This CDR3 contains 16 residues. Germline trimming cut 5 bases from V and 0 bases from J; bases unmatched to any gene: 7. This CDR3 is CSVRTSGSFPSYEQYF. As DNA, the CDR3 is TGCAGCGTTAGGACTAGCGGGAGTTTCCCCTCCTACGAGCAGTACTTC.

Only a few counts were recorded for this clone. The CDR3 nucleotides are TGTGCCAGCAGCATACAGGGGGACTATGGCTACACCTTC. The encoded protein is CASSIQGDYGYTF. The rearrangement joins TRBV7-9 to TRBJ1-2; the match to TRBD1 covers 8 bases. The CDR3 has 13 residues. V was pared by 5 bases and J by 3 bases, with 2 bases of the junction left unmatched. Germline CDR1 is SEHNR and CDR2 is FQNEAQ (reference sequence).

This clone turned up a few times. This chain links TRBV20-1 with TRBJ1-1; weak D call: TRBD1 (5 bases). The V end was cut by 3 bases, the J end by 6 bases, with 5 bases between. Germline CDR1 DFQATT, CDR2 SNEGSKA (reference sequence). The CDR3 totals 10 residues. CDR3: CSARTAEAFF. For the CDR3, the DNA is TGCAGTGCTAGGACAGCTGAAGCTTTCTTT.